This is a list of T cell receptor beta chains from one sample in a study of human T cells and chemical hapten exposure. TCRdb used MiXCR to reprocess the RACE reads, holding one entry per CDR3 protein. The repertoire consists of around 44,000 distinct CDR3 sequences, with under 4.5% occurring once and the leading ten covering over 25%. The sequencing used whole blood, collected in connection with sensitization to the hapten diphenylcyclopropenone (DPC). These receptors were collected from a man aged 50-60 years with alopecia areata. Some clones in this sample may be carry-over from other donors' samples. The CDR3 runs from the conserved cysteine through the conserved F or W. D genes are given only for firm matches. Size tells how often a clone was seen (once, few, many) or the class of an expanded clone, and some rows leave it out.

j_call	cdr3_length	d_call	clone_size	v_call	cdr3_aa	cdr3_nt
TRBJ2-7	12	-	many	TRBV28	CASSAPLVEQYF	TGTGCCAGCAGCGCACCACTCGTCGAGCAGTACTTC
TRBJ1-5	16	TRBD1	-	TRBV5-1	CASSPGTGRSNQPQHF	TGCGCCAGCAGCCCTGGGACAGGGCGGAGCAATCAGCCCCAGCATTTT
TRBJ2-1	15	-	many	TRBV6-2/TRBV6-3	CASSSDSFSYNEQFF	TGTGCCAGCAGCTCTGACTCGTTTTCCTACAATGAGCAGTTCTTC
TRBJ1-4	14	TRBD1	many	TRBV7-9	CASSLGQFNEKLFF	TGTGCCAGCAGCTTGGGACAGTTTAATGAAAAACTGTTTTTT
TRBJ2-6	16	-	many	TRBV30	CAWSQKTASGANVLTF	TGTGCCTGGAGTCAAAAGACAGCCTCGGGGGCCAACGTCCTGACTTTC
TRBJ2-4	13	-	many	TRBV10-3	CATLSFTGNIQYF	TGTGCCACCCTAAGCTTCACGGGGAACATTCAGTACTTC
TRBJ2-1	12	-	many	TRBV30	CAWSVTRVEQFF	TGTGCCTGGAGCGTAACTAGGGTTGAGCAGTTCTTC
TRBJ2-7	17	TRBD1	many	TRBV20-1	CSASLIIPGTGPGEQYF	TGCAGTGCTAGCCTCATCATCCCCGGGACAGGGCCGGGCGAGCAGTACTTC
TRBJ1-5	16	TRBD1	few	TRBV28	CASSPPGQGGVQPQHF	TGTGCCAGCAGTCCCCCGGGACAGGGAGGGGTTCAGCCCCAGCATTTT
TRBJ2-5	11	-	many	TRBV5-4	CASSFQETQYF	TGTGCCAGCAGCTTCCAAGAGACCCAGTACTTC
TRBJ2-7	15	TRBD2	many	TRBV6-1	CASSEIAGGPYEQYF	TGTGCCAGCAGTGAAATAGCGGGAGGGCCCTACGAGCAGTACTTC
TRBJ1-1	14	-	many	TRBV9	CASSLSRENTEAFF	TGTGCCAGCAGCCTAAGCAGGGAGAACACTGAAGCTTTCTTT
TRBJ2-3	16	-	many	TRBV6-2/TRBV6-3	CASSYFGQGVGDTQYF	TGTGCCAGCAGTTATTTTGGGCAGGGCGTGGGAGATACGCAGTATTTT
TRBJ1-6	14	-	many	TRBV23-1	CASSAVTHNSPLHF	TGCGCCAGCAGTGCAGTCACCCATAATTCACCCCTCCACTTT
TRBJ2-3	16	TRBD2	many	TRBV28	CASRSTSGRSGDTQYF	TGTGCCAGCAGATCAACTAGCGGGAGATCGGGAGATACGCAGTATTTT
TRBJ2-3	15	-	-	TRBV12-3/TRBV12-4	CASSLKYLNTDTQYF	TGTGCCAGCAGTTTAAAATACTTAAACACAGATACGCAGTATTTT
TRBJ2-3	15	TRBD1	few	TRBV10-3	CAIRLDRGHTDTQYF	TGTGCCATCAGACTGGACAGGGGACACACAGATACGCAGTATTTT
TRBJ2-3	14	TRBD1	many	TRBV11-2	CASSLGQGPDTQYF	TGTGCCAGCAGCTTAGGACAGGGACCAGATACGCAGTATTTT
TRBJ2-4	15	TRBD1	many	TRBV7-9	CASSSYRGAKNIQYF	TGTGCCAGCAGCTCGTACAGGGGGGCCAAAAACATTCAGTACTTC
TRBJ1-2	13	-	few	TRBV27	CASSSDRSYGYTF	TGTGCCAGCAGCTCGGACAGATCATATGGCTACACCTTC
TRBJ1-2	14	-	many	TRBV20-1	CSARDQGGGYGYTF	TGCAGTGCTAGAGATCAGGGCGGGGGCTATGGCTACACCTTC
TRBJ1-5	12	-	many	TRBV7-2	CASSLIDQPQHF	TGTGCCAGCAGCTTAATTGATCAGCCCCAGCATTTT
TRBJ2-1	15	-	few	TRBV4-2	CASSQNIGPYNEQFF	TGTGCCAGCAGCCAAAATATAGGCCCCTACAATGAGCAGTTCTTC
TRBJ1-1	15	-	many	TRBV20-1	CSARGAWILNTEAFF	TGCAGTGCTAGAGGGGCGTGGATCCTGAACACTGAAGCTTTCTTT
TRBJ2-3	18	TRBD2	many	TRBV20-1	CSALGLAGGGHSTDTQYF	TGCAGTGCCCTAGGGCTAGCGGGAGGAGGGCACAGCACAGATACGCAGTATTTT
TRBJ2-2	15	-	many	TRBV5-1	CASSPQGYSTGELFF	TGCGCCAGCAGCCCCCAAGGCTACAGCACCGGGGAGCTGTTTTTT
TRBJ2-1	14	-	many	TRBV7-2	CASSSPTTNNEQFF	TGTGCCAGCAGCTCCCCCACCACGAACAATGAGCAGTTCTTC
TRBJ2-6	16	-	many	TRBV28	CASSLTENSGANVLTF	TGTGCCAGCAGTTTAACAGAGAACTCTGGGGCCAACGTCCTGACTTTC
TRBJ1-1	14	-	many	TRBV7-2	CASSLQGSLTEAFF	TGTGCCAGCAGCTTACAGGGATCTCTCACTGAAGCTTTCTTT
TRBJ1-1	14	-	many	TRBV6-2/TRBV6-3	CASSFPGGNTEAFF	TGTGCCAGCAGTTTCCCCGGGGGGAACACTGAAGCTTTCTTT
TRBJ2-7	17	-	many	TRBV20-1	CSARDLNPRGAPYEQYF	TGCAGTGCTAGAGACCTAAACCCTCGGGGGGCCCCCTACGAGCAGTACTTC
TRBJ2-4	16	-	many	TRBV20-1	CSARDGGGADKNIQYF	TGCAGTGCTAGAGATGGGGGGGGCGCCGACAAAAACATTCAGTACTTC
TRBJ2-7	14	TRBD1	few	TRBV3-1	CASSQWDSTYEQYF	TGTGCCAGCAGCCAATGGGACAGTACCTACGAGCAGTACTTC
TRBJ2-3	14	-	many	TRBV30	CAWTTGSFGDTQYF	TGTGCCTGGACGACAGGTTCCTTCGGGGATACGCAGTATTTT
TRBJ2-7	15	-	-	TRBV28	CASSHGDGRSYEQYF	TGTGCCAGCAGCCACGGGGATGGCCGCTCCTACGAGCAGTACTTC
TRBJ1-4	15	TRBD1	few	TRBV4-1	CASSQPGGTNEKLFF	TGCGCCAGCAGCCAACCAGGGGGCACTAATGAAAAACTGTTTTTT
TRBJ2-2	15	-	many	TRBV12-3/TRBV12-4	CASSVNGVNTGELFF	TGTGCCAGCAGTGTGAACGGGGTTAACACCGGGGAGCTGTTTTTT
TRBJ1-5	17	TRBD1	many	TRBV20-1	CSARDHEGARSNQPQHF	TGCAGTGCTAGAGATCACGAGGGGGCGAGAAGCAATCAGCCCCAGCATTTT
TRBJ2-3	14	TRBD1	-	TRBV19	CASSPGQGRDTQYF	TGTGCCAGTAGTCCCGGACAGGGAAGAGATACGCAGTATTTT
TRBJ2-7	13	-	-	TRBV25-1	CASRPGTTREQYF	TGTGCCAGCAGACCCGGGACGACCCGCGAGCAGTACTTC
TRBJ2-6	13	-	many	TRBV12-3/TRBV12-4	CASSFDGANVLTF	TGTGCCAGCAGTTTTGACGGGGCCAACGTCCTGACTTTC
TRBJ2-5	14	-	many	TRBV3-1	CASSQENGPETQYF	TGTGCCAGCAGCCAAGAAAACGGTCCAGAGACCCAGTACTTC
TRBJ1-1	14	-	many	TRBV12-3/TRBV12-4	CASSLPRQIVEAFF	TGTGCCAGCAGCCTTCCCCGCCAGATTGTTGAAGCTTTCTTT
TRBJ2-3	15	TRBD1	few	TRBV11-2	CASSLEGQGVYTQYF	TGTGCCAGCAGCTTAGAAGGACAGGGCGTATATACGCAGTATTTT
TRBJ1-4	14	-	-	TRBV7-9	CASSLGGLGEKLFF	TGTGCCAGCAGCTTAGGCGGTCTGGGCGAAAAACTGTTTTTT
TRBJ2-1	16	-	many	TRBV5-1	CASSLEVRAHYNEQFF	TGCGCCAGCAGCTTGGAGGTACGGGCCCACTACAATGAGCAGTTCTTC
TRBJ2-7	12	TRBD1	many	TRBV29-1	CSVGDRAYEQYF	TGCAGCGTGGGGGACAGGGCCTACGAGCAGTACTTC
TRBJ2-7	14	-	many	TRBV12-3/TRBV12-4	CASSSETSPYEQYF	TGTGCCAGCAGTTCGGAGACATCCCCCTACGAGCAGTACTTC
TRBJ2-5	13	TRBD2	medium-sized	TRBV24-1	CATSRGSQETQYF	TGTGCCACCAGTCGCGGGAGCCAAGAGACCCAGTACTTC
TRBJ1-4	11	-	many	TRBV29-1	CSVEDDEKLFF	TGCAGCGTTGAAGATGATGAAAAACTGTTTTTT
TRBJ2-7	15	-	many	TRBV6-1	CASSEGGGGYYEQYF	TGTGCCAGCAGTGAAGGAGGGGGGGGATACTACGAGCAGTACTTC
TRBJ2-7	13	TRBD2	many	TRBV30	CAWRFGTSGSEYF	TGTGCCTGGAGATTCGGGACTAGCGGGAGTGAGTACTTC
TRBJ1-5	14	TRBD1	many	TRBV12-3/TRBV12-4	CASSTTGEGQPQHF	TGTGCCAGCAGTACTACAGGGGAGGGACAGCCCCAGCATTTT
TRBJ2-5	13	-	many	TRBV12-3/TRBV12-4	CASGGGVQETQYF	TGTGCCAGCGGAGGGGGAGTACAAGAGACCCAGTACTTC
TRBJ2-5	16	TRBD2	many	TRBV4-3	CASSRLLLAGEETQYF	TGCGCCAGCAGCCGGCTCCTCCTAGCGGGAGAAGAGACCCAGTACTTC
TRBJ2-7	14	-	many	TRBV28	CASTGQGETYEQYF	TGTGCCAGCACCGGTCAGGGAGAGACCTACGAGCAGTACTTC
TRBJ2-7	15	TRBD1	many	TRBV3-1	CASSLTGGITYEQYF	TGTGCCAGCAGCCTGACAGGGGGCATAACCTACGAGCAGTACTTC